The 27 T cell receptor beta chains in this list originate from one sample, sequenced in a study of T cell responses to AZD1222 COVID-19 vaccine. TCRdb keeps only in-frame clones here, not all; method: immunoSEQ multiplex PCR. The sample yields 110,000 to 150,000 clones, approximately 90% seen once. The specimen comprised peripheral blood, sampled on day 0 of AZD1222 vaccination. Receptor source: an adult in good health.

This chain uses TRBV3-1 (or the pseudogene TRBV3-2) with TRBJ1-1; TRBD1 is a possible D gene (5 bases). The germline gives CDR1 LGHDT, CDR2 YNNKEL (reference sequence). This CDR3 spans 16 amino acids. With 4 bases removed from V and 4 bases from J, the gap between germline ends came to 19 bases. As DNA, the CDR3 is TGTGCCAGCAGCCCCCTAGCGGGACGCGCGGTCACTGAAGCTTTCTTT. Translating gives CASSPLAGRAVTEAFF.

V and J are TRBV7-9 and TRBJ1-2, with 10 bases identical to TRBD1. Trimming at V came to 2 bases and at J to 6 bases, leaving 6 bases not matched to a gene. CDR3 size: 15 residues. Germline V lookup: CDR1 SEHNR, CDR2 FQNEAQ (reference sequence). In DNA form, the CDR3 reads TGTGCCAGCAGCTTACGAGGACAGGGGGAAAATGGCTACACCTTC. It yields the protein CASSLRGQGENGYTF. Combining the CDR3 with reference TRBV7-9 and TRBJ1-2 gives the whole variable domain DTGVSQNPRHKITKRGQNVTFRCDPISEHNRLYWYRQTLGQGPEFLTYFQNEAQLEKSRLLSDRFSAERPKGSFSTLEIQRTEQGDSAMYLCASSLRGQGENGYTFGSGTRLTVV.

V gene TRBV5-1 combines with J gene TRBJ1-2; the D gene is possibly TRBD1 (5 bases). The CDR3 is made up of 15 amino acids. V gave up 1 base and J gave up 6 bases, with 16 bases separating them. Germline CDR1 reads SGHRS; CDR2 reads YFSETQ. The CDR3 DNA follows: TGCGCCAGCAGCTTGCGGGGCGGGCCTTTCGATGGCTACACCTTC. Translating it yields CASSLRGGPFDGYTF.

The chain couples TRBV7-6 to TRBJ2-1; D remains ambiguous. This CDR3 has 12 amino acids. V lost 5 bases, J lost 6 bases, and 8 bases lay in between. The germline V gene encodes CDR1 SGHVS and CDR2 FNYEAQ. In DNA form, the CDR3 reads TGTGCCAGCAGCCCTCGCGCCAATGAGCAGTTCTTC. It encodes CASSPRANEQFF.

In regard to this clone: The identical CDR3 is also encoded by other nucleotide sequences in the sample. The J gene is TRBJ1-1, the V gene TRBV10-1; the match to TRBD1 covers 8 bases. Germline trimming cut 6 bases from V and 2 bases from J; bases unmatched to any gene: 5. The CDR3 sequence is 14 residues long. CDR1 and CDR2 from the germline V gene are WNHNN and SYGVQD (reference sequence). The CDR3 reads CASRETGANTEAFF. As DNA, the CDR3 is TGCGCCAGCAGGGAGACAGGGGCTAACACTGAAGCTTTCTTT.

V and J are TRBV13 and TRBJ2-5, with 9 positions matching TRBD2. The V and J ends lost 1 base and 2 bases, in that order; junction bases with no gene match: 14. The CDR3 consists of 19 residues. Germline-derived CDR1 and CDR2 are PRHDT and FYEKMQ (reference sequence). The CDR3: CASSLAGGSGRGRQETQYF. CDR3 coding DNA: TGTGCCAGCAGCTTAGCTGGGGGTAGCGGGAGAGGGCGGCAAGAGACCCAGTACTTC.

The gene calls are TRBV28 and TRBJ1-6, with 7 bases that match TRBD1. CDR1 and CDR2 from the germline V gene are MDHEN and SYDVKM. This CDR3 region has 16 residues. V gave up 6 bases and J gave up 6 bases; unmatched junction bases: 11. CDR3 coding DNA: TGTGCCAGCAGAGGACCGACAGGGCTCGTTAATTCACCCCTCCACTTT. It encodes CASRGPTGLVNSPLHF.

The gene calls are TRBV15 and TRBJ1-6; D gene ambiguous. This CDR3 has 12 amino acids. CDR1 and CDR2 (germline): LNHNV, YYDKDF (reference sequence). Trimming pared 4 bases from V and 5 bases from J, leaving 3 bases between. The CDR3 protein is CATSTHNSPLHF. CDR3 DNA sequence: TGTGCCACCAGCACTCATAATTCACCCCTCCACTTT.

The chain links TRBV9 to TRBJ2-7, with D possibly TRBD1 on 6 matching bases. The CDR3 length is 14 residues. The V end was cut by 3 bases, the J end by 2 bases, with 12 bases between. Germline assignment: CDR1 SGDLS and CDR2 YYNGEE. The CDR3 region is CASSAQGPTYEQYF. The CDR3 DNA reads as TGTGCCAGCAGCGCACAGGGTCCCACCTACGAGCAGTACTTC.

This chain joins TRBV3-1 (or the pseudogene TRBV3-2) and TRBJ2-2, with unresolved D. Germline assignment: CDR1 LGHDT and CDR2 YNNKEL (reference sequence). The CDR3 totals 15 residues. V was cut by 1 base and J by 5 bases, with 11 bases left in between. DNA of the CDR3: TGTGCCAGCAGCCAAGGCACAGAACAGACCGGGGAGCTGTTTTTT. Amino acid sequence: CASSQGTEQTGELFF.

Here the CDR3 DNA reads TGTGCCAGCAGAGGGGAATTTCAGCCCCAGCATTTT. This gives the protein CASRGEFQPQHF. The chain employs TRBV2 and TRBJ1-5, with D possibly being TRBD1 (5 bases). V dropped 6 bases and J dropped 6 bases, with 9 bases sitting between them. Per the germline V gene, CDR1 is SNHLY and CDR2 is FYNNEI. The length of the CDR3 is 12 residues.

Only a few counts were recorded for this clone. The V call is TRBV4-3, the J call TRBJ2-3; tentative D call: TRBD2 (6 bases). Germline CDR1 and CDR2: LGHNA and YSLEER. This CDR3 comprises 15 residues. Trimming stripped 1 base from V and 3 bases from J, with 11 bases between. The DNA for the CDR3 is TGCGCCAGCAGCCAAGGCATGGGAGGAACAGATACGCAGTATTTT. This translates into CASSQGMGGTDTQYF.

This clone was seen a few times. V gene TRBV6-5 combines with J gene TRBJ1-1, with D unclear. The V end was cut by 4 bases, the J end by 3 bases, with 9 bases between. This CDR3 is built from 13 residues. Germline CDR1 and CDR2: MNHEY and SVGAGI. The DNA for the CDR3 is TGTGCCAGCAGTTGGGGTGGCCACACTGAAGCTTTCTTT. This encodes CASSWGGHTEAFF.

The CDR3 DNA reads as TGCAGCGTTGATGATGGCCGCTACAATGAGCAGTTCTTC. Residues: CSVDDGRYNEQFF. The V call is TRBV29-1, the J call TRBJ2-1; no clear D gene. Germline V gene data show CDR1 as SQVTM and CDR2 as ANQGSEA. Trimming cost V 3 bases and J 3 bases, with 9 bases left between them. The CDR3 is made up of 13 amino acids.

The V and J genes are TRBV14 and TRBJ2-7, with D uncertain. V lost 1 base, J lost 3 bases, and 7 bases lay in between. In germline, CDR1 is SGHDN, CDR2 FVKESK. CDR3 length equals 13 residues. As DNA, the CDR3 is TGTGCCAGCAGCCAAGTTAGCCTCTACGAGCAGTACTTC. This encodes CASSQVSLYEQYF.

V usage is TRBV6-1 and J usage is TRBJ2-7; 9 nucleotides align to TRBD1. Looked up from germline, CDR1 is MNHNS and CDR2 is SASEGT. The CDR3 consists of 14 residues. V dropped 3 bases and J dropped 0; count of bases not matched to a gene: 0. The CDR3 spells CASSEGQGSYEQYF. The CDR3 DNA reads TGTGCCAGCAGTGAGGGACAGGGCTCCTACGAGCAGTACTTC.

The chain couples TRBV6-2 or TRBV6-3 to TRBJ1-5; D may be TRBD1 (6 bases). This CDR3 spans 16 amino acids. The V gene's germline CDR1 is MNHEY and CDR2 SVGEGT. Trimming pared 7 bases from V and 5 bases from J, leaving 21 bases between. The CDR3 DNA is TGTGCCAGCACCCCCCACTCGGACAGATTGCATCAGCCCCAGCATTTT. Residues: CASTPHSDRLHQPQHF.

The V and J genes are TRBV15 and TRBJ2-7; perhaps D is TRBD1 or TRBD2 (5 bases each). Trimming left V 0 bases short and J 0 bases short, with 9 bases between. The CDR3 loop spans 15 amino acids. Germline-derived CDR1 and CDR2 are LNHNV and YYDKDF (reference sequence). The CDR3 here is CATSRDGGFSYEQYF. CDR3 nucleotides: TGTGCCACCAGCAGAGATGGGGGTTTCTCCTACGAGCAGTACTTC.

CDR3 in amino acids: CASGLGTSGYSYEQYF. The CDR3 region has the DNA TGTGCCAGCGGCCTTGGGACTAGCGGTTACTCCTACGAGCAGTACTTC. V is TRBV2 and J is TRBJ2-7, with 11 positions matching TRBD2. J gave up 0 bases and V 8 bases, and 9 bases lay outside the gene matches. Germline assignment: CDR1 SNHLY and CDR2 FYNNEI. This CDR3 contains 16 residues.

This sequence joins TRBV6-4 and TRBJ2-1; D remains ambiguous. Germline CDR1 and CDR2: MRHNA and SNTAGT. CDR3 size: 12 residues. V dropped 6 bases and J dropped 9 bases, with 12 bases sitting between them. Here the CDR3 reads CASSDLHGEQFF. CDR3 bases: TGTGCCAGCAGCGACCTCCACGGTGAGCAGTTCTTC.

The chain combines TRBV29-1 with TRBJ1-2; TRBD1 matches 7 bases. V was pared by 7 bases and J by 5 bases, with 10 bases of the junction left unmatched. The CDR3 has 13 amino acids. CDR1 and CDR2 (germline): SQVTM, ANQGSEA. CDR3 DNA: TGCAGCGCCGCTATGGGGACAGATTATGGCTACACCTTC. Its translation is CSAAMGTDYGYTF.

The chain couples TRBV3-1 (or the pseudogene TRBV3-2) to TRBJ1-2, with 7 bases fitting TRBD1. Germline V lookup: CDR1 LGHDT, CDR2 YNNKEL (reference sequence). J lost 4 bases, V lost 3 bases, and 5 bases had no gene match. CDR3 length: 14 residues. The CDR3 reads CASSQKTGFYGYTF. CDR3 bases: TGTGCCAGCAGCCAGAAGACAGGGTTCTATGGCTACACCTTC.

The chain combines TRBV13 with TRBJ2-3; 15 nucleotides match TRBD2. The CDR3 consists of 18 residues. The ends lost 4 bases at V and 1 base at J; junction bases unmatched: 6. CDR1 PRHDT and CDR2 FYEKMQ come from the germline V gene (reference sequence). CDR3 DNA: TGTGCCAGCAGCTCCGGGACTAGCGGGAGGCGGGGCACAGATACGCAGTATTTT. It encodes CASSSGTSGRRGTDTQYF.

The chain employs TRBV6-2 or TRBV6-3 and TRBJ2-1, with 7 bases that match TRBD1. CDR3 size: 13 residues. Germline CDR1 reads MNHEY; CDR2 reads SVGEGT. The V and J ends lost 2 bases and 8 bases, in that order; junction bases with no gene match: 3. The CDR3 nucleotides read TGTGCCAGCAGTTACCAAAGGGGGCATGAGCAGTTCTTC. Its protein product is CASSYQRGHEQFF.

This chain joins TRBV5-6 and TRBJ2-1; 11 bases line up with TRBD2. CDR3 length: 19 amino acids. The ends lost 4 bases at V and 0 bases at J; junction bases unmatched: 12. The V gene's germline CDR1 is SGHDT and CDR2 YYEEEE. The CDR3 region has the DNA TGTGCCAGCAGCGCCCCGGGACTAGCGGTTATAGCCTCCTACAATGAGCAGTTCTTC. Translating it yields CASSAPGLAVIASYNEQFF. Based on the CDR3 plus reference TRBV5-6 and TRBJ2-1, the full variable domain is DAGVTQSPTHLIKTRGQQVTLRCSPKSGHDTVSWYQQALGQGPQFIFQYYEEEERQRGNFPDRFSGHQFPNYSSELNVNALLLGDSALYLCASSAPGLAVIASYNEQFFGPGTRLTVL.

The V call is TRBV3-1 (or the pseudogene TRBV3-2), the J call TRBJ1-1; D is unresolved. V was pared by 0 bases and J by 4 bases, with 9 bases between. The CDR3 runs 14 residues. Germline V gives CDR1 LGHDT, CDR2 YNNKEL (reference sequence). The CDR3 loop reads CASSQDRRATEAFF. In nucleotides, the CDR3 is TGTGCCAGCAGCCAAGATCGGCGTGCCACTGAAGCTTTCTTT.

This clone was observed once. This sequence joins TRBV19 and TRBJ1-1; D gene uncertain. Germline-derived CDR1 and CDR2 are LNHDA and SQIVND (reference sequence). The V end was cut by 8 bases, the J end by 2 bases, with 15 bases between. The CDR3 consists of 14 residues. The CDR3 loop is CASASVGRNTEAFF. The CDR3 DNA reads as TGTGCCAGTGCGTCGGTCGGGCGCAACACTGAAGCTTTCTTT.